The next 16 T cell receptor beta chains were all read from a single sample in a study of response to subunit inactivated influenza vaccine. In TCRdb, the RT-PCR reads were re-called with MiXCR into one record per CDR3 protein. The sample carries under 500,000 distinct CDR3 sequences, 9.5% to 13% recorded once. The sample here was PBMCs from blood, taken about 6 weeks after vaccination. These receptors were collected from a man in his forties or fifties who received an inactivated influenza vaccine.

This clonotype was recorded at least ten times. The chain has TRBV7-9 and TRBJ2-3, with TRBD1 matching over 9 bases. Germline lookup yields CDR1 SEHNR and CDR2 FQNEAQ (reference sequence). This CDR3 has 15 amino acids. V was pared by 3 bases and J by 2 bases, with 3 bases of the junction left unmatched. The CDR3 bases are TGTGCCAGCAGCTTCGGGACAGGGTACACAGATACGCAGTATTTT. Protein product: CASSFGTGYTDTQYF.

The table lists this clonotype with many counts. This chain connects TRBV5-1 to TRBJ2-1, with 8 nucleotides matching TRBD2. The CDR3 has 15 residues. Germline trimming cut 2 bases from V and 5 bases from J; bases unmatched to any gene: 6. The germline CDR1 and CDR2 sequences are SGHRS and YFSETQ. The CDR3 spells CASSLSRGGNNEQFF. CDR3 in DNA: TGCGCCAGCAGCTTAAGCCGGGGGGGCAACAATGAGCAGTTCTTC.

There are a few counts of this clonotype. The V call is TRBV12-3 or TRBV12-4, the J call TRBJ2-1, with TRBD2 matching over 7 bases. There are 15 residues in the CDR3. V gave up 1 base and J gave up 6 bases; unmatched junction bases: 6. This CDR3 reads CASSLGGGPGNEQFF. The CDR3, as DNA: TGTGCCAGCAGTTTAGGGGGAGGGCCCGGCAATGAGCAGTTCTTC.

The sample holds many counts of this clonotype. Here the CDR3 reads CASRGRELNEQFF. The CDR3 coding sequence is TGTGCCAGCAGGGGCCGGGAGCTCAATGAGCAGTTCTTC. J is TRBJ2-1 and V is TRBV6-1; D perhaps matches TRBD2 (6 bases). The CDR3 runs to 13 residues. The germline CDR1 and CDR2 sequences are MNHNS and SASEGT. Trimming took off 6 bases at V and 6 bases at J, with 12 bases between the two ends.

This clonotype turned up a few times. J is TRBJ2-5 and V is TRBV19; perhaps TRBD1 as D (5 bases). Germline values: CDR1 LNHDA, CDR2 SQIVND (reference sequence). CDR3 length: 13 amino acids. Trimming took 6 bases from V and 5 from J, leaving 13 bases between them. The CDR3 protein is CASSTVPGETQYF. CDR3 coding DNA: TGTGCCAGTAGCACGGTTCCAGGGGAGACCCAGTACTTC.

This clonotype was recorded many times. J is TRBJ2-1 and V is TRBV24-1, with 9 positions matching TRBD2. Germline assignment: CDR1 KGHDR and CDR2 SFDVKD. This CDR3 contains 19 residues. Unmatched junction bases numbered 17, after V lost 1 base and J lost 8 bases. The chain's CDR3 is CATSDFGRGLAGSVDEQFF. The CDR3 DNA sequence: TGTGCCACCAGTGATTTTGGCCGCGGTCTAGCGGGGAGTGTGGATGAGCAGTTCTTC.

This clonotype was detected a few times. V and J are TRBV4-1 and TRBJ2-1, with D uncertain. Per the germline V gene, CDR1 is MGHRA and CDR2 is YSYEKL. V gave up 2 bases and J gave up 4 bases, with 15 bases separating them. The CDR3 is 16 amino acids. CDR3 DNA: TGCGCCAGCAGCCAATTTCTGGCAGACTCTTACAATGAGCAGTTCTTC. Translated, it gives CASSQFLADSYNEQFF.

The chain combines TRBV7-2 with TRBJ2-1; D not certain. The CDR3 contains 13 residues. From germline, CDR1 is SGHTA and CDR2 FQGNSA. Trimming shortened V by 4 bases and J by 10 bases, and 14 bases separated the two germline ends. DNA of the CDR3: TGTGCCAGCAGCTCAGGTAACCCAGGAGAGCAGTTCTTC. Translating it yields CASSSGNPGEQFF.

This clonotype was observed a handful of times. The chain employs TRBV25-1 and TRBJ2-3; tentatively, D is TRBD1 (6 bases). This CDR3 contains 14 residues. Germline V gene sequence: CDR1 MGHDK, CDR2 SYGVNS. With 4 bases removed from V and 0 bases from J, the gap between germline ends came to 8 bases. As DNA, the CDR3 is TGTGCCAGCAGTGGTGGACAGAGCACAGATACGCAGTATTTT. Translated: CASSGGQSTDTQYF.

This chain uses TRBV6-5 with TRBJ2-3, with D perhaps matching TRBD1 or TRBD2 (5 bases each). V was clipped by 0 bases and J by 0 bases, with 13 bases between them. Germline V lookup: CDR1 MNHEY, CDR2 SVGAGI. This CDR3 has 17 amino acids. The CDR3, as DNA: TGTGCCAGCAGTTACTCTGGGAGACAGACTAGCACAGATACGCAGTATTTT. Protein product: CASSYSGRQTSTDTQYF.

The genes are TRBV11-1 and TRBJ2-3; the match to TRBD2 covers 11 bases. The trim removed 5 bases at V and 2 bases at J, leaving 12 bases unmatched. The germline V gene encodes CDR1 SGHAT and CDR2 FQDESV (reference sequence). CDR3 size: 18 residues. The DNA for the CDR3 is TGTGCCAGCAGCGACGGCTACAGACTAGCGGGGAACACAGATACGCAGTATTTT. This encodes CASSDGYRLAGNTDTQYF.

This rearrangement joins TRBV4-2 to TRBJ2-3; the D is unclear. Germline CDR1 and CDR2: LGHNA and YNFKEQ. The CDR3 spans 15 residues. V lost 1 base and J 1 base, leaving 9 bases between the germline ends. The CDR3, as DNA: TGTGCCAGCAGCCAAGGTCCATACGGCACAGATACGCAGTATTTT. Amino acids: CASSQGPYGTDTQYF.

Only a few counts were recorded for this clonotype. The V gene is TRBV28, the J gene TRBJ2-1; D is undetermined. V was shortened by 4 bases and J by 2 bases, with 12 bases between the two germline ends. The CDR3 has 15 residues. Germline V gene lookup returns CDR1 MDHEN and CDR2 SYDVKM. CDR3 bases: TGTGCCAGCAGTTCTGCGCGGCCGCCCTACAATGAGCAGTTCTTC. It yields the protein CASSSARPPYNEQFF.

This clonotype was seen repeatedly, ten times or more. The chain uses TRBV30 and TRBJ1-1, with a tentative D call TRBD1 (5 bases). The CDR3 is 12 residues long. The V end lost 3 bases, the J end lost 11 bases, and 16 bases lay between the germline ends. CDR1 is GTSNPN, CDR2 SVGIG, per germline (reference sequence). CDR3 nucleotides: TGTGCCTGGAGAACGGAAGGGGCTACGGCTTTCTTT. Translation gives CAWRTEGATAFF.

This clonotype was seen at least ten times. This chain links TRBV12-3 or TRBV12-4 with TRBJ1-6; 10 nucleotides line up with TRBD1. The V segment lost 6 bases and the J segment 7 bases; nucleotides outside the gene matches: 6. This CDR3 has 15 amino acids. DNA of the CDR3: TGTGCCAGCAGCTGGGACAGGGGTAAGAATTCACCCCTCCACTTT. It is translated as CASSWDRGKNSPLHF.

The sample holds many counts of this clonotype. The V and J genes are TRBV12-3 or TRBV12-4 and TRBJ1-5; D not certain. This CDR3 is built from 16 residues. Trimming removed 3 bases from V and 0 bases from J, with 12 bases in between. In nucleotides, the CDR3 is TGTGCCAGCAGTTTGGGCCTTTCGGTTAGCAATCAGCCCCAGCATTTT. Residues: CASSLGLSVSNQPQHF.